This is a list of T cell receptor beta chains from one sample in a study of control samples from healthy donors and cancer patients. Repertoires were generated with immunoSEQ multiplex PCR, while TCRdb's copy carries only in-frame clones and drops some. This repertoire shows about 80,000 clones, roughly 82% found once; its top ten account for roughly 12%. Material: PBMCs. Receptors originate from a man aged 55 to 70 with head and neck cancer. Each CDR3 is given with its conserved first and last residue. A D gene is named only where the DNA matches it firmly. Size is stated for part of the rows, as once, few or many counts, or as a class when the clone is expanded.

D	V	size	J	CDR3	DNA
NA	TRBV3-1/TRBV3-2	NA	TRBJ2-6	CASSHSPGSVDAGANVLTF	TGTGCCAGCAGCCACTCACCAGGTAGCGTCGACGCTGGGGCCAACGTCCTGACTTTC
NA	TRBV5-1	NA	TRBJ2-7	CASRKYQSSYEQYF	TGCGCCAGCAGGAAATACCAGAGCTCCTACGAGCAGTACTTC
NA	TRBV18	NA	TRBJ2-1	CASSPGTGPGNEQFF	TGTGCCAGCTCACCCGGGACGGGACCGGGCAATGAGCAGTTCTTC
NA	TRBV18	NA	TRBJ2-3	CASSPREDTQYF	TGTGCCAGCTCACCACGGGAGGATACGCAGTATTTT
TRBD1	TRBV7-9	NA	TRBJ1-4	CASSQDRVWADEKLFF	TGTGCCAGCAGCCAAGACAGGGTGTGGGCAGATGAAAAACTGTTTTTT
TRBD1	TRBV18	NA	TRBJ2-7	CASSTGTGGYEQYF	TGTGCCAGCTCCACCGGGACAGGGGGCTACGAGCAGTACTTC
NA	TRBV6-5	NA	TRBJ2-7	CASSPYGADEQYF	TGTGCCAGCAGTCCGTACGGGGCTGACGAGCAGTACTTC
TRBD2	TRBV6-5	NA	TRBJ2-7	CASTRGTSGRYEQYF	TGTGCCAGCACCCGGGGGACTAGCGGGAGATACGAGCAGTACTTC
NA	TRBV12-5	NA	TRBJ2-3	CASAKPDTDTQYF	TGTGCTAGTGCCAAACCAGACACAGATACGCAGTATTTT
TRBD1	TRBV10-3	NA	TRBJ1-4	CAITDPRDRGLRGEKLFF	TGTGCCATCACAGACCCCCGGGACAGGGGGCTTCGTGGTGAAAAACTGTTTTTT
TRBD2	TRBV20-1	NA	TRBJ2-1	CSASGETLAGARYEQFF	TGCAGTGCTAGTGGCGAGACTCTAGCGGGAGCAAGGTATGAGCAGTTCTTC
TRBD2	TRBV3-1/TRBV3-2	once	TRBJ2-3	CASSPGLAGWDTQYF	TGTGCCAGCAGCCCGGGACTAGCGGGATGGGATACGCAGTATTTT
NA	TRBV19	NA	TRBJ2-1	CASSMGFSINEQFF	TGTGCCAGTAGTATGGGATTTTCGATCAATGAGCAGTTCTTC
TRBD1	TRBV7-9	NA	TRBJ2-7	CASSRTGVAYEQYF	TGTGCCAGCAGCCGGACAGGGGTGGCGTACGAGCAGTACTTC
NA	TRBV18	NA	TRBJ2-7	CASSPPDFYEQYF	TGTGCCAGCTCACCCCCAGATTTCTACGAGCAGTACTTC
NA	TRBV19	NA	TRBJ1-1	CASTGRLPTNTEAFF	TGTGCCAGTACGGGGCGCCTTCCGACGAACACTGAAGCTTTCTTT
TRBD2	TRBV10-3	NA	TRBJ2-7	CAISGGGTSEKGPKYEQYF	TGTGCCATCAGTGGGGGCGGGACTAGCGAGAAGGGCCCAAAATACGAGCAGTACTTC
NA	TRBV10-1	once	TRBJ1-2	CAVNGYTF	TGCGCCGTTAATGGCTACACCTTC
NA	TRBV6-4	NA	TRBJ2-1	CASSFDRWSNEQFF	TGTGCCAGCAGTTTCGACAGGTGGAGTAATGAGCAGTTCTTC
NA	TRBV6-5	NA	TRBJ2-3	CASSYGWPADTQYF	TGTGCCAGCAGTTACGGTTGGCCAGCAGATACGCAGTATTTT
TRBD1	TRBV6-5	NA	TRBJ2-7	CASSYSTIRGSYEQYF	TGTGCCAGCAGTTACTCGACAATCAGGGGGTCCTACGAGCAGTACTTC
NA	TRBV7-8	NA	TRBJ1-1	CASSLGGGTEAFF	TGTGCCAGCAGCTTAGGGGGTGGGACTGAAGCTTTCTTT
TRBD2	TRBV10-3	NA	TRBJ2-1	CAISELAGAGEQFF	TGTGCCATCAGCGAATTAGCGGGAGCGGGGGAGCAGTTCTTC
TRBD1	TRBV25-1	NA	TRBJ2-7	CASSARDRVSEQYF	TGTGCCAGCAGTGCTCGGGACAGGGTGAGCGAGCAGTACTTC
NA	TRBV15	NA	TRBJ2-3	CATSRDRADTQYF	TGTGCCACCAGCAGAGATAGGGCAGATACGCAGTATTTT
NA	TRBV29-1	NA	TRBJ1-1	CSVELGFGTEAFF	TGCAGCGTTGAACTAGGTTTTGGCACTGAAGCTTTCTTT
NA	TRBV5-5	NA	TRBJ2-1	CASSALQGFAYNEQFF	TGTGCCAGCAGCGCCCTACAGGGTTTCGCCTACAATGAGCAGTTCTTC
NA	TRBV25-1	NA	TRBJ2-5	CASSYWQGEETQYF	TGTGCCAGTTCGTACTGGCAGGGCGAGGAGACCCAGTACTTC
TRBD2	TRBV6-6	NA	TRBJ2-5	CASSYPAGSAGTQYF	TGTGCCAGCAGTTACCCAGCGGGGAGTGCGGGGACCCAGTACTTC
NA	TRBV12-3/TRBV12-4	NA	TRBJ2-4	CASSFATSIQYF	TGTGCCAGCAGTTTTGCCACTAGCATTCAGTACTTC
NA	TRBV7-2	NA	TRBJ1-4	CASSLARQGGGVEKLFF	TGTGCCAGCAGCTTAGCGCGGCAGGGAGGAGGAGTCGAAAAACTGTTTTTT
NA	TRBV5-4	NA	TRBJ2-1	CASSLEGTSYNEQFF	TGTGCCAGCAGCTTAGAGGGAACCTCCTACAATGAGCAGTTCTTC
NA	TRBV15	NA	TRBJ2-5	CATSRARGAGETQYF	TGTGCCACCAGCAGGGCGAGGGGGGCCGGGGAGACCCAGTACTTC
NA	TRBV2	NA	TRBJ2-1	CASRPQASYNEQFF	TGTGCCAGCAGGCCCCAGGCCTCCTACAATGAGCAGTTCTTC
NA	TRBV28	NA	TRBJ2-7	CASRGAGATYEQYF	TGTGCCAGCAGGGGGGCAGGCGCGACCTACGAGCAGTACTTC
TRBD1	TRBV30	once	TRBJ2-5	CAWGGDRGTGETQYF	TGTGCCTGGGGTGGTGACAGGGGGACGGGAGAGACCCAGTACTTC
NA	TRBV27	NA	TRBJ2-5	CASSYSQPRGRETQYF	TGTGCCAGCAGTTACTCTCAGCCGCGGGGGCGGGAGACCCAGTACTTC
TRBD2	TRBV6-6	NA	TRBJ2-7	CATLRGLAGREQYF	TGTGCCACTCTTAGGGGACTAGCGGGACGAGAGCAGTACTTC
NA	TRBV10-3	NA	TRBJ2-7	CAISEWDRGTRQYF	TGTGCCATCAGTGAATGGGACCGGGGGACAAGGCAGTACTTC
TRBD2	TRBV18	NA	TRBJ2-2	CASSSTLAGVETGELFF	TGTGCCAGCTCATCAACCCTAGCGGGAGTAGAAACCGGGGAGCTGTTTTTT
TRBD1	TRBV27	once	TRBJ1-4	CASSRQGREKLFF	TGTGCCAGCAGCAGACAGGGACGGGAAAAACTGTTTTTT
TRBD2	TRBV6-2/TRBV6-3	NA	TRBJ2-7	CASSYPLTSGRHEQYF	TGTGCCAGCAGTTACCCCCTCACTAGCGGGAGGCACGAGCAGTACTTC
NA	TRBV3-1/TRBV3-2	NA	TRBJ1-5	CASSRSETAYQPQHF	TGTGCCAGCAGCCGCTCCGAGACAGCATATCAGCCCCAGCATTTT
TRBD2	TRBV18	NA	TRBJ2-3	CASSPSSAGALGDTQYF	TGTGCCAGCTCACCGTCTTCCGCGGGAGCCCTGGGAGATACGCAGTATTTT
NA	TRBV7-9	many	TRBJ2-7	CASSFSFGEQYF	TGTGCCAGCAGCTTCTCGTTTGGCGAGCAGTACTTC
TRBD1	TRBV6-5	once	TRBJ2-7	CASLRTGNSYEQYF	TGTGCCAGCCTCAGGACAGGGAACTCCTACGAGCAGTACTTC